One sample yielded the 21 T cell receptor beta chains listed below, sequenced in a study of molecular identifiers for immune sequencing clone quantification. TCRdb ran MiXCR on the PCR reads and lists one entry per CDR3 protein. The sample yields about 630,000 distinct CDR3 sequences, roughly 25% seen once. The sample comprised naive CD8+ T cells from blood, with Jurkat cell RNA spiked in. Subset defined: FACS-sorted CD8+CD4-CCR7+CD45RA+ naive T cells. Source of these receptors: a human donor in good health. Some libraries in this study had Jurkat cell RNA spiked in.

This clonotype was detected ten times or more. The chain recombines TRBV7-2 with TRBJ1-4; maybe TRBD1 (5 bases). Trimming pared 5 bases from V and 8 bases from J, leaving 18 bases between. The CDR3 is made up of 15 amino acids. Germline CDR1 SGHTA, CDR2 FQGNSA. This chain's CDR3 is CASSVTGVRGEKLFF. In DNA form, the CDR3 reads TGTGCCAGCAGCGTAACGGGGGTGCGGGGCGAAAAACTGTTTTTT.

V is TRBV19 and J is TRBJ2-7; 8 positions agree with TRBD1. The V gene end was trimmed by 3 bases and the J gene end by 5 bases; junction bases not matched to a gene: 6. CDR3 size: 14 residues. The V gene's germline CDR1 is LNHDA and CDR2 SQIVND (reference sequence). CDR3 region: CASSMSRGPDEQYF. The CDR3 DNA reads as TGTGCCAGTAGTATGTCCAGGGGGCCGGACGAGCAGTACTTC.

In its sample, this clonotype was seen a few times. This chain uses TRBV27 with TRBJ1-2; maybe TRBD1 (5 bases). The germline gives CDR1 MNHEY, CDR2 SMNVEV (reference sequence). The CDR3 loop spans 12 amino acids. V was pared by 6 bases and J by 8 bases, with 13 bases between. CDR3 sequence reads: CASRGGAAGYTF. Written as DNA, the CDR3 is TGTGCCAGCAGAGGAGGGGCTGCGGGCTACACCTTC.

V gene TRBV29-1 combines with J gene TRBJ2-7, with 7 bases matching TRBD1. Germline values: CDR1 SQVTM, CDR2 ANQGSEA. This CDR3 is built from 14 residues. V trimming: 6 bases; J trimming: 3 bases; junction bases outside the gene matches: 11. The CDR3 reads CSVRGRGQLYEQYF. The CDR3 coding sequence is TGCAGCGTCCGGGGTCGGGGACAGCTCTACGAGCAGTACTTC.

In its sample, this clonotype was seen many times. The V gene is TRBV27, the J gene TRBJ2-5; D gene unclear. The CDR3 extends over 13 amino acids. V dropped 3 bases and J dropped 2 bases, with 7 bases sitting between them. Germline V gene sequence: CDR1 MNHEY, CDR2 SMNVEV (reference sequence). CDR3 DNA: TGTGCCAGCAGTTTGATACTTCAAGAGACCCAGTACTTC. This codes for CASSLILQETQYF.

This clonotype was observed a few times. The chain is built from TRBV12-3 or TRBV12-4 and TRBJ2-7; 11 positions match TRBD2. V gave up 8 bases and J gave up 2 bases; unmatched junction bases: 5. CDR3 size: 14 residues. The CDR3: CASATGLAAYEQYF. The CDR3 DNA follows: TGTGCCAGCGCCACGGGACTAGCGGCCTACGAGCAGTACTTC.

The CDR3 protein is CASSIAESGTETQEDSGNTIYF. The CDR3 DNA is TGTGCCAGCAGCATTGCAGAATCCGGGACGGAGACTCAGGAGGACTCTGGAAACACCATATATTTT. The chain joins TRBV9 to TRBJ1-3; a possible D gene is TRBD1 (5 bases). This CDR3 spans 22 amino acids. The germline gives CDR1 SGDLS, CDR2 YYNGEE. V lost 4 bases to trimming and J lost 0 bases, with 32 bases between them.

This clonotype was recorded a few times. The germline gene is not matched at one end of the junction; a read error may be the cause. The genes are TRBV27 and TRBJ2-6, with TRBD1 matching over 11 bases. Per germline, CDR1 MNHEY and CDR2 SMNVEV (reference sequence). The CDR3 contains 17 residues. The CDR3 nucleotides are TGTGCCAGCAGGACAGGACAGGGGGCGTCTGGTGCCAACGTCCTGACTTTC. It translates to CASRTGQGASGANVLTF.

This clonotype was picked up a small number of times. The chain employs TRBV7-9 and TRBJ2-1; perhaps TRBD2 as D (6 bases). CDR3 length: 17 residues. CDR1 SEHNR and CDR2 FQNEAQ come from the germline V gene (reference sequence). Trimming removed 2 bases from V and 0 bases from J, with 14 bases in between. The CDR3, as DNA: TGTGCCAGCAGCTTACCTGGGGGACTTCGCTCCTACAATGAGCAGTTCTTC. It is translated as CASSLPGGLRSYNEQFF.

This clonotype was counted between two and nine times. The rearrangement joins TRBV4-3 to TRBJ2-6; D might be TRBD1 (6 bases). The CDR3 covers 16 residues. Trimming shortened V by 3 bases and J by 4 bases, and 13 bases separated the two germline ends. CDR1 is LGHNA, CDR2 YSLEER, per germline. CDR3 residues: CASSQGALMGANVLTF. As DNA, the CDR3 is TGCGCCAGCAGCCAGGGGGCCCTGATGGGGGCCAACGTCCTGACTTTC.

Comments on this clonotype: Just one base apart from a much larger clone, this may be a read error. The chain has TRBV30 and TRBJ1-1; D gene unclear. Trimming took off 4 bases at V and 4 bases at J, with 13 bases between the two ends. CDR1 and CDR2 from the germline V gene are GTSNPN and SVGIG (reference sequence). The CDR3 length is 13 residues. The CDR3: CAWTLGRLTEAFF. The DNA of the CDR3 is TGTGCCTGGACGCTCGGGAGGCTCACTGAAGCTTTCTTT.

The table lists this clonotype with many counts. One junction end does not reproduce the germline sequence, and a read error may be involved. The CDR3 bases are TGTGCCAGCAGCTGGGGGGACTCCCACGAGCAGTACTTC. This gives the protein CASSWGDSHEQYF. The V call is TRBV5-6, the J call TRBJ2-7, with D possibly TRBD2 on 6 matching bases. The CDR3 sequence is 13 residues long. Germline V gene data show CDR1 as SGHDT and CDR2 as YYEEEE. Using reference TRBV5-6 and TRBJ2-7 for the parts outside the CDR3, the full variable domain is DAGVTQSPTHLIKTRGQQVTLRCSPKSGHDTVSWYQQALGQGPQFIFQYYEEEERQRGNFPDRFSGHQFPNYSSELNVNALLLGDSALYLCASSWGDSHEQYFGPGTRLTVT.

The chain uses TRBV2 and TRBJ1-2; D may be TRBD1 (6 bases). CDR1 and CDR2 (germline): SNHLY, FYNNEI. This CDR3 spans 14 amino acids. Trimming left V 11 bases short and J 0 bases short, with 16 bases between. The CDR3 protein is CALRGAGSNYGYTF. For the CDR3, the DNA is TGTGCCTTAAGGGGGGCTGGGTCTAACTATGGCTACACCTTC.

This clonotype was observed many times. The CDR3, as DNA: TGTGCCAGCTCGCAGGAAGGGGACAGGCTGACTGAAGCTTTCTTT. The encoded protein is CASSQEGDRLTEAFF. The gene calls are TRBV18 and TRBJ1-1, with 8 nucleotides matching TRBD1. The CDR3 totals 15 residues. V shed 6 bases, J shed 5 bases, and the junction held 11 bases outside the gene matches. Germline-derived CDR1 and CDR2 are KGHSH and LQKENI.

This clonotype has more than one count but fewer than ten. This rearrangement joins TRBV4-1 to TRBJ2-7; possible D gene TRBD1, 6 bases. Germline V gene data show CDR1 as MGHRA and CDR2 as YSYEKL. The CDR3 runs 16 residues. V shed 5 bases and J shed 5 bases, with 22 bases lying between them. The CDR3 loop reads CASSFLGQGPPDEQYF. CDR3 DNA: TGCGCCAGCAGCTTCCTAGGCCAGGGGCCTCCCGACGAGCAGTACTTC.

This rearrangement joins TRBV7-9 to TRBJ2-7; either TRBD1 or TRBD2 may fit D (5 bases each). The V gene's germline CDR1 is SEHNR and CDR2 FQNEAQ (reference sequence). Trimming took 0 bases from V and 1 from J, leaving 13 bases between them. The CDR3 consists of 16 residues. Here the CDR3 DNA reads TGTGCCAGCAGCTTAGCGATGGGGGAAAAGTCCTACGAGCAGTACTTC. Amino acids: CASSLAMGEKSYEQYF.

For this clonotype: Since no conserved phenylalanine or tryptophan closes the CDR3, a read error is the likely cause. No DNA is shown, since the ends of the CDR3 on it are uncertain; the CDR3 is the one TCRdb lists. CDR3 amino acids: CASSYSIRNGDQNTDTQCL. The J gene is TRBJ2-3, the V gene TRBV6-2 or TRBV6-3; the table assigns TRBD2, which was not confirmed against the DNA. Per the germline V gene, CDR1 is MNHEY and CDR2 is SVGEGT. The CDR3 is 19 amino acids long, termini counted.

A note on this clonotype: This may arise from a read error, as a much more abundant clone is one base away. This chain uses TRBV7-9 with TRBJ2-5; D unclear. CDR3 size: 14 residues. The germline CDR1 and CDR2 sequences are SEHNR and FQNEAQ (reference sequence). V lost 4 bases to trimming and J lost 1 base, with 10 bases between them. CDR3: CASSSVQTQETQYF. CDR3 in DNA: TGTGCCAGCAGCTCAGTACAAACCCAAGAGACCCAGTACTTC.

The table lists this clonotype with many counts. The CDR3 region is CSVVTSEQFF. CDR3 DNA sequence: TGCAGCGTTGTGACCTCTGAGCAGTTCTTC. The V call is TRBV29-1, the J call TRBJ2-1; unclear D gene. Trimming took off 4 bases at V and 9 bases at J, with 7 bases between the two ends. CDR1 is SQVTM, CDR2 ANQGSEA, per germline. This CDR3 spans 10 amino acids.

In this sample, this clonotype turned up a few times. V gene TRBV30 combines with J gene TRBJ2-5, with a tentative D call TRBD1 (6 bases). Germline CDR1 GTSNPN, CDR2 SVGIG (reference sequence). With 2 bases removed from V and 7 bases from J, the gap between germline ends came to 11 bases. This CDR3 spans 12 amino acids. The CDR3 spells CAWSSDRGTQYF. The CDR3 DNA reads as TGTGCCTGGAGTTCGGACAGAGGGACCCAGTACTTC.

As to this clonotype: This may stem from a read error, because a much larger clone lies one nucleotide away. The chain combines TRBV14 with TRBJ2-3; D gene unclear. Germline values: CDR1 SGHDN, CDR2 FVKESK. This CDR3 region has 15 residues. V was cut by 0 bases and J by 5 bases, with 12 bases left in between. The CDR3 spells CASSQDSEKRDTQYF. CDR3 sequence (DNA): TGTGCCAGCAGCCAAGATTCAGAGAAGAGAGATACGCAGTATTTT.